Listed below are T cell receptor beta chains from one sample, sequenced in a study of OX40 agonist ivuxolimab in advanced cancers. Using immunoSEQ multiplex PCR, the repertoire was profiled, and TCRdb retains in-frame clones only, with some absent. The sample records tens of thousands of clones, roughly 90% being singletons. The material was CD4+ or CD8+ T cells sorted from blood, obtained in a trial of the OX40 agonist ivuxolimab. The receptors derive from an adult with an advanced solid tumor such as melanoma, head and neck, liver or kidney cancer. Each CDR3 is given with its conserved first and last residue. The order of the fields is D gene, clone size, V gene, J gene, CDR3 length, CDR3 protein, CDR3 DNA. A D gene is named only where the DNA matches it firmly. Size tells how often a clone was seen (once, few, many) or the class of an expanded clone, and some rows leave it out.

TRBD2,.,TRBV18,TRBJ2-2,18,CASSLRGLAGANTGELFF,TGTGCCAGCTCACTCAGAGGACTAGCGGGAGCGAACACCGGGGAGCTGTTTTTT
.,.,TRBV20-1,TRBJ2-5,11,CSARNGETQYF,TGCAGTGCTAGGAACGGGGAGACCCAGTACTTC
TRBD1,.,TRBV28,TRBJ2-5,13,CASSTGGAGTQYF,TGTGCCAGCAGTACAGGGGGCGCGGGGACCCAGTACTTC
TRBD2,few,TRBV13,TRBJ2-7,15,CASSIRLLAGGEQYF,TGTGCCAGCAGCATTCGGTTGCTAGCGGGGGGTGAGCAGTACTTC
.,.,TRBV19,TRBJ2-7,13,CATSNKGTYEQYF,TGTGCCACCTCTAATAAGGGCACCTACGAGCAGTACTTC
TRBD1,.,TRBV5-1,TRBJ2-7,17,CASSLRAGQGALYEQYF,TGCGCCAGCAGCCTACGAGCGGGACAGGGGGCGCTCTACGAGCAGTACTTC
TRBD1,.,TRBV5-1,TRBJ2-7,15,CASSEPGQGPYEQYF,TGCGCCAGCAGCGAACCGGGACAGGGCCCCTACGAGCAGTACTTC
.,.,TRBV5-5,TRBJ2-1,15,CASSLVGSVGYEQFF,TGTGCCAGCAGCTTGGTTGGGAGTGTGGGGTATGAGCAGTTCTTC
.,.,TRBV20-1,TRBJ2-5,10,CSAFQETQYF,TGCAGTGCGTTCCAAGAGACCCAGTACTTC
TRBD2,.,TRBV10-1,TRBJ2-1,15,CASSETSGSFREQFF,TGCGCCAGCAGTGAAACTAGCGGGAGTTTTCGTGAGCAGTTCTTC
.,.,TRBV11-3,TRBJ2-7,13,CASSLERYHEQYF,TGTGCCAGCAGCTTGGAAAGGTACCACGAGCAGTACTTC
TRBD1,few,TRBV14,TRBJ2-7,15,CASSQDGQVSYEQYF,TGTGCCAGCAGCCAAGACGGACAGGTCTCCTACGAGCAGTACTTC
.,.,TRBV19,TRBJ2-7,13,CATARTLGYEQYF,TGTGCCACAGCAAGGACCCTAGGCTACGAGCAGTACTTC
.,.,TRBV28,TRBJ2-7,12,CASSDGFYEQYF,TGTGCCAGCAGTGACGGATTCTACGAGCAGTACTTC
TRBD1,.,TRBV10-3,TRBJ1-3,14,CAISGDRGGNTIYF,TGTGCCATCAGCGGGGACAGGGGAGGAAACACCATATATTTT
.,few,TRBV27,TRBJ2-5,17,CASRGLALPLGLETQYF,TGTGCCAGCAGGGGGCTAGCTCTTCCCTTGGGGTTAGAGACCCAGTACTTC
TRBD2,.,TRBV19,TRBJ2-3,18,CASTMGLAGVLSTDTQYF,TGTGCCAGTACCATGGGACTAGCGGGAGTGCTCAGCACAGATACGCAGTATTTT
.,.,TRBV11-2,TRBJ2-6,16,CASSKLRGTGANVLTF,TGTGCCAGCAGCAAACTACGGGGGACGGGGGCCAACGTCCTGACTTTC
.,few,TRBV2,TRBJ2-7,14,CASSEGLATYEQYF,TGTGCCAGCAGTGAAGGGCTAGCGACCTACGAGCAGTACTTC
.,.,TRBV6-6,TRBJ2-1,16,CASSLKGGGSYNEQFF,TGTGCCAGCAGCCTGAAGGGGGGGGGTTCCTACAATGAGCAGTTCTTC
TRBD1,.,TRBV19,TRBJ1-5,16,CASSPITTGGLQPQHF,TGTGCCAGTAGTCCCATCACGACAGGGGGACTTCAGCCCCAGCATTTT
.,once,TRBV7-6,TRBJ2-7,13,CASSLRGPYEQYF,TGTGCCAGCAGCCTCAGGGGACCCTACGAGCAGTACTTC